Sequencing of this T cell receptor (beta chain) was carried out in a study of cytomegalovirus exposure and HLA in healthy donors. Study results and limitations: Sequencing probably produced one cluster of sequence variants that were highly shared. Trimming of TCR beta V- and J-genes showed a link, identified in a later analysis, to a missense DCLRE1C variant.

Primers for the PCR totalled 60 Vbeta and 13 Jbeta. Data came from immunoSEQ multiplex PCR; TCRdb stores just in-frame clones and leaves some out. There are around 99,000 clones in the sample; 69% occur only once, and approximately 5.4% lies in the top ten. This clone was found a few times. Its matching antigen is unknown. From germline, CDR1 is MGHRA and CDR2 YSYEKL. Trimming cost V 0 bases and J 4 bases, with 12 bases left between them. The CDR3 runs to 15 residues. The sequence derives from a woman in her 70s in good health and CMV-seropositive. V and J are TRBV4-1 and TRBJ1-2, with no clear D. Sequenced: PBMCs. Here the CDR3 reads CASSQDWGAAYGYTF. CDR3 DNA: TGCGCCAGCAGCCAAGATTGGGGAGCCGCCTATGGCTACACCTTC.